The 25 T cell receptor beta chains given below trace back to one sample, sequenced in a study of shared clonotypes between healthy human individuals. Measured with immunoSEQ multiplex PCR; TCRdb has only the in-frame clones, and not every one. The sample has 600,000 to 700,000 clones; more than 70% are singletons. The specimen was memory CD4+ T cells sorted from blood. As for subset: CD45RA-negative fraction. The source of these receptors is a woman younger than 45 in good health.

This clone showed up just a few times. This chain uses TRBV19 with TRBJ1-1, with D tentatively TRBD1 (6 bases). V was pared by 6 bases and J by 4 bases, with 15 bases between. The CDR3 contains 14 residues. The V gene's germline CDR1 is LNHDA and CDR2 SQIVND (reference sequence). CDR3 sequence reads: CASREGGHSTEAFF. In DNA, the CDR3 is TGTGCCAGTAGAGAGGGGGGACATAGCACTGAAGCTTTCTTT.

The rearrangement links TRBV28 to TRBJ1-1, with 9 bases identical to TRBD1. CDR3 length: 14 residues. J gave up 4 bases and V 3 bases, and 3 bases lay outside the gene matches. The germline CDR1 and CDR2 sequences are MDHEN and SYDVKM. The CDR3 region has the DNA TGTGCCAGCAGTTTGGGACAGGGACCCACTGAAGCTTTCTTT. Protein sequence: CASSLGQGPTEAFF. Full variable domain (remainder filled in from reference TRBV28 and TRBJ1-1): DVKVTQSSRYLVKRTGEKVFLECVQDMDHENMFWYRQDPGLGLRLIYFSYDVKMKEKGDIPEGYSVSREKKERFSLILESASTNQTSMYLCASSLGQGPTEAFFGQGTRLTVV.

This chain joins TRBV7-2 and TRBJ2-1; 10 bases fit TRBD2. The CDR3 consists of 15 residues. Unmatched junction bases numbered 5, after V lost 1 base and J lost 8 bases. Germline V lookup: CDR1 SGHTA, CDR2 FQGNSA. Here the CDR3 reads CASSLGSGRFYEQFF. The CDR3 DNA follows: TGTGCCAGCAGCTTAGGTAGCGGGAGGTTCTATGAGCAGTTCTTC.

This clone appeared many times. The chain employs TRBV7-2 and TRBJ1-5; no definite D call. The germline V and J ends were trimmed by 5 bases and 5 bases, with 10 bases remaining between them. The germline V gene encodes CDR1 SGHTA and CDR2 FQGNSA. The CDR3 extends over 13 amino acids. CDR3 in DNA: TGTGCCAGCAGCCAACAGAGGGATCAGCCCCAGCATTTT. Amino acids: CASSQQRDQPQHF.

In this sample, this clone turned up a few times. The rearrangement joins TRBV6-5 to TRBJ1-1; D uncertain. The CDR3 has 12 residues. Trimming removed 8 bases from V and 5 bases from J, with 12 bases in between. CDR1 is MNHEY, CDR2 SVGAGI, per germline. The CDR3 DNA sequence: TGTGCCAGCGGAACAAGCGGGACTGAAGCTTTCTTT. This sequence encodes CASGTSGTEAFF.

This chain joins TRBV29-1 and TRBJ2-2; 9 nucleotides align to TRBD1. J gave up 3 bases and V 5 bases, and 4 bases lay outside the gene matches. Germline CDR1 SQVTM, CDR2 ANQGSEA. The CDR3 has 14 amino acids. DNA for the CDR3: TGCAGCGTTACAGGGGGCACGGACACCGGGGAGCTGTTTTTT. Protein sequence: CSVTGGTDTGELFF.

The CDR3 loop is CASSHRVGGGNTEAFF. The CDR3, as DNA: TGTGCCAGCAGCCACCGGGTCGGAGGGGGGAACACTGAAGCTTTCTTT. V is TRBV27 and J is TRBJ1-1; D perhaps matches TRBD1 (6 bases). The germline V gene encodes CDR1 MNHEY and CDR2 SMNVEV (reference sequence). V shed 6 bases and J shed 1 base, with 18 bases lying between them. The CDR3 is 16 residues long.

The rearrangement links TRBV5-5 to TRBJ2-3; possible D gene TRBD1, 6 bases. The length of the CDR3 is 13 residues. Germline V CDR1 and CDR2: SGHKS, YYEKEE (reference sequence). V was trimmed by 4 bases and J by 6 bases, leaving 12 bases between them. DNA for the CDR3: TGTGCCAGCAGCGGTTGGACAGTGGATACGCAGTATTTT. Amino acid sequence: CASSGWTVDTQYF.

This clone was seen at least ten times. The chain couples TRBV27 to TRBJ1-1, with D unresolved. The ends were cut back, 5 bases at V and 5 bases at J, with 15 bases in the middle. The CDR3 sequence is 14 residues long. The germline gives CDR1 MNHEY, CDR2 SMNVEV (reference sequence). CDR3 DNA sequence: TGTGCCAGCAGTCCCCACGAGGGAGTTACTGAAGCTTTCTTT. It encodes CASSPHEGVTEAFF.

The V call is TRBV19, the J call TRBJ2-1; 11 positions match TRBD2. J was trimmed by 9 bases and V by 4 bases; bases with no gene match: 11. This CDR3 is 16 amino acids long. Germline V gene lookup returns CDR1 LNHDA and CDR2 SQIVND (reference sequence). CDR3 loop: CASSTSGTSGRSEQFF. The CDR3 DNA is TGTGCCAGTAGTACCTCCGGGACTAGCGGTAGGAGTGAGCAGTTCTTC. The full variable domain, completed using reference TRBV19 and TRBJ2-1, is DGGITQSPKYLFRKEGQNVTLSCEQNLNHDAMYWYRQDPGQGLRLIYYSQIVNDFQKGDIAEGYSVSREKKESFPLTVTSAQKNPTAFYLCASSTSGTSGRSEQFFGPGTRLTVL.

This clone was seen only once. The CDR3 sequence: CASSLEQGSRRLNEQFF. DNA of the CDR3: TGTGCCAGCAGCTTAGAACAGGGGTCTAGACGGCTCAATGAGCAGTTCTTC. This chain connects TRBV11-2 to TRBJ2-1; 7 bases are a match to TRBD1. Germline loops: CDR1 SGHAT, CDR2 FQNNGV. With 0 bases clipped from V and 6 bases from J, the junction kept 11 bases outside the gene matches. The CDR3 has 17 amino acids.

The gene calls are TRBV7-2 and TRBJ1-5, with D unresolved. The V gene lost 5 bases and the J gene lost 1 base, with 15 bases spanning the gap. This CDR3 contains 16 residues. Germline-derived CDR1 and CDR2 are SGHTA and FQGNSA. The CDR3 protein is CASSRTAVSSNQPQHF. The CDR3, as DNA: TGTGCCAGCAGCAGAACGGCAGTATCCAGCAATCAGCCCCAGCATTTT.

The chain employs TRBV18 and TRBJ2-1; TRBD2 aligns across 10 bases. The CDR3 runs to 15 residues. Germline V gives CDR1 KGHSH, CDR2 LQKENI. The ends lost 3 bases at V and 4 bases at J; junction bases unmatched: 3. The CDR3 coding sequence is TGTGCCAGCTCACCGTATAGCGGGAGGTACAATGAGCAGTTCTTC. Translated, it gives CASSPYSGRYNEQFF.

Concerning this clone: The sample contains more than one DNA sequence encoding this CDR3. The rearrangement joins TRBV5-1 to TRBJ2-1, with TRBD2 identical over 7 bases. V dropped 1 base and J dropped 4; count of bases not matched to a gene: 5. Germline CDR1 and CDR2: SGHRS and YFSETQ. The CDR3 is 15 amino acids. CDR3 nucleotide sequence: TGCGCCAGCAGCTTGTCAACTAGCGCTTACAATGAGCAGTTCTTC. This gives the protein CASSLSTSAYNEQFF.

The chain employs TRBV4-1 and TRBJ2-5; no firm D call. The CDR3 sequence is 14 residues long. Germline V gene data show CDR1 as MGHRA and CDR2 as YSYEKL. The V gene lost 4 bases and the J gene lost 4 bases, with 13 bases spanning the gap. CDR3 sequence (DNA): TGCGCCAGCAGCCTGCGACAAGGTGGAGAGACCCAGTACTTC. Encoded protein: CASSLRQGGETQYF.

The chain couples TRBV5-6 to TRBJ1-6; a weak D match, TRBD1 (6 bases). Trimming left V 2 bases short and J 5 bases short, with 14 bases between. CDR1 and CDR2 (germline): SGHDT, YYEEEE. The length of the CDR3 is 16 residues. CDR3 nucleotide sequence: TGTGCCAGCAGCTTAATACGGACAGAGAATAATTCACCCCTCCACTTT. Its translation: CASSLIRTENNSPLHF.

A few counts support this clone. The V call is TRBV10-3, the J call TRBJ1-5; 7 bases line up with TRBD1. The CDR3 runs 14 residues. Germline V gene data show CDR1 as ENHRY and CDR2 as SYGVKD. With 4 bases clipped from V and 1 base from J, the junction kept 1 base outside the gene matches. This CDR3 is CAISATGSNQPQHF. CDR3 DNA sequence: TGTGCCATCAGTGCGACAGGGAGCAATCAGCCCCAGCATTTT.

In regard to this clone: Other DNA sequences in this specimen translate into the identical CDR3. J is TRBJ2-1 and V is TRBV30, with 8 bases lining up with TRBD2. Germline CDR1 GTSNPN, CDR2 SVGIG (reference sequence). Germline trimming cut 2 bases from V and 6 bases from J; bases unmatched to any gene: 3. The CDR3 is 13 amino acids. CDR3 protein: CAWSRLAINEQFF. The CDR3, as DNA: TGTGCCTGGAGTCGACTAGCGATCAATGAGCAGTTCTTC.

The gene calls are TRBV29-1 and TRBJ2-4; the match to TRBD1 covers 7 bases. The J segment lost 3 bases and the V segment lost 4 bases, leaving 3 bases of the junction unmatched. Germline loops: CDR1 SQVTM, CDR2 ANQGSEA. The CDR3 runs to 13 residues. CDR3 sequence: CSVVRDSKNIQYF. For the CDR3, the DNA is TGCAGCGTTGTTAGGGACAGCAAAAACATTCAGTACTTC.

This chain joins TRBV27 and TRBJ1-5; possibly TRBD1 for D (5 bases). Looked up from germline, CDR1 is MNHEY and CDR2 is SMNVEV (reference sequence). CDR3 length: 15 amino acids. Between the trimmed V and J ends, which lost 2 bases and 5 bases, there was a span of 13 bases. The CDR3 coding sequence is TGTGCCAGCAGTTTAGTGCCAGGGCTAGATCAGCCCCAGCATTTT. Translated, it gives CASSLVPGLDQPQHF.

This clone was found many times. This chain links TRBV9 with TRBJ2-7; 10 positions agree with TRBD2. Germline CDR1 and CDR2: SGDLS and YYNGEE. With V trimmed by 1 base and J by 7 bases, 5 bases remained unmatched. This CDR3 comprises 14 residues. CDR3 sequence reads: CASSVLAGVGEQYF. The CDR3 nucleotides read TGTGCCAGCAGCGTACTAGCGGGAGTTGGAGAGCAGTACTTC.

The chain is built from TRBV27 and TRBJ2-3; TRBD2 matches 9 bases. The CDR3 consists of 15 residues. CDR1 is MNHEY, CDR2 SMNVEV, per germline (reference sequence). V dropped 4 bases and J dropped 3; count of bases not matched to a gene: 5. CDR3 residues: CASSSPSGRTDTQYF. The CDR3 DNA sequence: TGTGCCAGCAGTTCCCCCAGCGGGAGGACAGATACGCAGTATTTT.

On this clone: Other DNA sequences in the sample encode the same CDR3. This chain joins TRBV5-4 and TRBJ1-2; D might be TRBD1 (6 bases). The CDR3 consists of 13 residues. Trimming removed 1 base at V and 5 bases at J, with 9 bases between. Germline V gene data show CDR1 as SGHNT and CDR2 as YYREEE (reference sequence). The CDR3 bases are TGTGCCAGCAGCTTGAACAGGGATTATGGCTACACCTTC. Its protein product is CASSLNRDYGYTF.

There are a few counts of this clone. The sample has other DNA sequences that encode this CDR3 too. This chain connects TRBV7-2 to TRBJ2-2; D unclear. The CDR3 totals 12 residues. The V end was cut by 5 bases, the J end by 7 bases, with 8 bases between. Germline V lookup: CDR1 SGHTA, CDR2 FQGNSA. The CDR3 spells CASSPYDGELFF. The CDR3 bases are TGTGCCAGCAGCCCGTATGACGGGGAGCTGTTTTTT.

About this clone itself: A much larger clone lies a single base off, so this may be a read error. This sample also contains other DNA sequences that code for the same CDR3. The chain links TRBV5-1 to TRBJ2-1, with 11 bases lining up with TRBD2. Trimming removed 1 base from V and 0 bases from J; junction bases left unmatched: 0. Germline-derived CDR1 and CDR2 are SGHRS and YFSETQ. The CDR3 covers 16 residues. The chain's CDR3 is CASSLTSGSSYNEQFF. The CDR3 coding sequence is TGCGCCAGCAGCTTGACTAGCGGGAGCTCCTACAATGAGCAGTTCTTC. Variable domain in full (rest from reference TRBV5-1 and TRBJ2-1): KAGVTQTPRYLIKTRGQQVTLSCSPISGHRSVSWYQQTPGQGLQFLFEYFSETQRNKGNFPGRFSGRQFSNSRSEMNVSTLELGDSALYLCASSLTSGSSYNEQFFGPGTRLTVL.